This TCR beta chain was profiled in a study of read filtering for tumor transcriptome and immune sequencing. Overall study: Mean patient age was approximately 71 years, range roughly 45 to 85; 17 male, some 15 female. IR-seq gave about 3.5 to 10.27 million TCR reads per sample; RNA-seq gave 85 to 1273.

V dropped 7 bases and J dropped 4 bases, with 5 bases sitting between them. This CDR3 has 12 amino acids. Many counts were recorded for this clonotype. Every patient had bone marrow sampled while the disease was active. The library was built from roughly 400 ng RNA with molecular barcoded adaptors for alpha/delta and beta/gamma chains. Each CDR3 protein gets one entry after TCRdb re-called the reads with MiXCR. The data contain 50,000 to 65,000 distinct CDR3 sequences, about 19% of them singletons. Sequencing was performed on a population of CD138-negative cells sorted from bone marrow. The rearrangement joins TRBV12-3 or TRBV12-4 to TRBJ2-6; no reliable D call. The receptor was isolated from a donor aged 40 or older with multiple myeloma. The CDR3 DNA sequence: TGTGCCAGCACCCAAGGGGCCAACGTCCTGACTTTC. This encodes CASTQGANVLTF.